Listed below are T cell receptor beta chains from one sample, sequenced in a study of spatial heterogeneity in lung cancer. From the 5' RACE reads, TCRdb called clonotypes with MiXCR, one entry per CDR3 protein. The sample lists fewer than 3,500 distinct CDR3 sequences, roughly 5.7% occurring once. The sequences come from lung tumor tissue, collected at surgery. Receptors originate from a male donor with early-stage non-small cell lung cancer. Both conserved end residues are part of each CDR3. The D gene is left open where the match is weak.

>TRBJ1-4|-|TRBV9
CASSVEDSGVSVEEKLFF
>TRBJ2-2|-|TRBV6-5
CASRRERLENTGELFF
>TRBJ2-7|-|TRBV9
CASSVEWTNYEQYF
>TRBJ2-7|TRBD2|TRBV27
CASASGTTYEQYF
>TRBJ2-7|TRBD1|TRBV7-9
CASSLQGAGEQYF
>TRBJ2-3|-|TRBV7-9
CASSLGGMDTQYF
>TRBJ2-1|TRBD2|TRBV20-1
CSARGLAGSSYNEQFF
>TRBJ2-7|TRBD1|TRBV20-1
CSAERTGGPYEQYF
>TRBJ2-5|TRBD2|TRBV6-1
CASGRRLATSETQYF
>TRBJ2-3|TRBD2|TRBV2
CASSKGTSGGLITDTQYF
>TRBJ2-3|TRBD2|TRBV7-2
CASSQTSGRALFTDTQYF
>TRBJ2-4|-|TRBV5-1
CASSLAGLGVGKNIQYF
>TRBJ1-1|-|TRBV27
CASSFGRSEAFF
>TRBJ2-7|-|TRBV7-9
CASSSGQWDPYEQYF
>TRBJ2-5|TRBD2|TRBV7-9
CASSFISSGRVQYF
>TRBJ2-7|-|TRBV6-5
CASSRASPSYEQYF
>TRBJ2-7|-|TRBV11-2
CASSLERGPSYEQYF
>TRBJ1-1|-|TRBV10-1
CASSDTGTRAEAFF
>TRBJ1-1|-|TRBV2
CASSATRNTEAFF
>TRBJ2-1|TRBD2|TRBV24-1
CATSDPGLAGGPREQFF
>TRBJ1-2|-|TRBV21-1
CASSPRLGQIPNYGYTF
>TRBJ2-1|-|TRBV11-3
CASFDNNEHFF
>TRBJ2-5|-|TRBV5-6
CASSLLARGQETQYF
>TRBJ1-6|-|TRBV2
CASKPFGEGKGSPLHF